Below are 31 T cell receptor beta chains sequenced from a single sample in a study of T cell changes during pregnancy in multiple sclerosis. Sequencing used immunoSEQ multiplex PCR; TCRdb keeps in-frame clones, though not all of them. This sample has 80,000 or so clones, with roughly nine tenths found just once. Sequences were derived from peripheral blood, sampled before pregnancy. These receptors were collected from a female donor with multiple sclerosis, enrolled in a pregnancy study.

The gene calls are TRBV5-1 and TRBJ2-5, with TRBD2 matching over 10 bases. The V gene's germline CDR1 is SGHRS and CDR2 YFSETQ. The CDR3 runs 16 residues. Trimming removed 0 bases from V and 2 bases from J; junction bases left unmatched: 4. The CDR3 bases are TGCGCCAGCAGCTTGGCAGGTAGCGGGGGGCAAGAGACCCAGTACTTC. Translation gives CASSLAGSGGQETQYF.

This clone was detected only once. The V gene is TRBV6-4, the J gene TRBJ2-1, with D unresolved. The CDR3 sequence is 14 residues long. V was shortened by 5 bases and J by 0 bases, with 8 bases between the two germline ends. The germline CDR1 and CDR2 sequences are MRHNA and SNTAGT. The CDR3 protein is CASSRENSYNEQFF. CDR3 coding DNA: TGTGCCAGCAGTAGAGAGAACTCCTACAATGAGCAGTTCTTC.

The chain has TRBV10-3 and TRBJ1-2, with a tentative D call TRBD1 (5 bases). V lost 1 base to trimming and J lost 6 bases, with 18 bases between them. Germline CDR1 is ENHRY and CDR2 is SYGVKD. The CDR3 length is 16 residues. This CDR3 is CAISELQVGRDDGYTF. The CDR3 DNA follows: TGTGCCATCAGTGAGTTACAGGTAGGCCGCGACGATGGCTACACCTTC.

A few counts support this clone. J is TRBJ1-2 and V is TRBV27, with TRBD1 as a possible D gene (6 bases). Germline CDR1 is MNHEY and CDR2 is SMNVEV (reference sequence). Trimming pared 1 base from V and 4 bases from J, leaving 13 bases between. The CDR3 contains 15 residues. This chain's CDR3 is CASSLLGGGGYGYTF. DNA of the CDR3: TGTGCCAGCAGTTTATTAGGGGGTGGTGGCTATGGCTACACCTTC.

V and J are TRBV15 and TRBJ1-2; tentative D call: TRBD1 (5 bases). CDR3 size: 15 residues. Trimming left V 0 bases short and J 6 bases short, with 14 bases between. Germline V gives CDR1 LNHNV, CDR2 YYDKDF (reference sequence). DNA of the CDR3: TGTGCCACCAGCAGAGATCTTTCGGGGGAGAATGGCTACACCTTC. This codes for CATSRDLSGENGYTF.

Details on this clone: At one of its ends the junction is not consistent with the germline gene, which may arise from a read error. The chain uses TRBV6-4 and TRBJ1-2; D unresolved. The CDR3 consists of 11 residues. The V gene's germline CDR1 is MRHNA and CDR2 SNTAGT. This CDR3 reads CASRKNFGYTF. In DNA form, the CDR3 reads TGTGCCAGCAGGAAAAACTTTGGCTACACCTTC.

The rearrangement uses TRBV5-4 and TRBJ1-2; a weak D match, TRBD1 (5 bases). V was trimmed by 5 bases and J by 2 bases, leaving 22 bases between them. Germline CDR1 reads SGHNT; CDR2 reads YYREEE (reference sequence). This CDR3 spans 17 amino acids. The CDR3 here is CASSFSGRRQRNYGYTF. Here the CDR3 DNA reads TGTGCCAGCAGTTTCTCCGGCCGCAGACAGAGAAACTATGGCTACACCTTC.

V usage is TRBV5-6 and J usage is TRBJ1-4, with D maybe TRBD1 (5 bases). The CDR3 length is 15 residues. The germline gives CDR1 SGHDT, CDR2 YYEEEE. V lost 4 bases, J lost 4 bases, and 14 bases lay in between. CDR3 sequence: CASSMQGVDNEKLFF. CDR3 in DNA: TGTGCCAGCAGCATGCAAGGGGTGGATAATGAAAAACTGTTTTTT.

The chain has TRBV12-5 and TRBJ1-1, with a tentative D call TRBD1 (5 bases). CDR1 and CDR2 from the germline V gene are LGHNT and FRNRAP. The germline V and J ends were trimmed by 1 base and 8 bases, with 11 bases remaining between them. The length of the CDR3 is 13 residues. DNA of the CDR3: TGTGCTAGTGGTTTGGGTCCAGGGTCCGAAGCTTTCTTT. Its protein product is CASGLGPGSEAFF.

The chain links TRBV6-5 to TRBJ1-1; D is unresolved. The CDR3 contains 14 residues. Germline CDR1 MNHEY, CDR2 SVGAGI. The V gene lost 2 bases and the J gene lost 4 bases, with 11 bases spanning the gap. The CDR3 protein is CASSYVEGATEAFF. CDR3 nucleotide sequence: TGTGCCAGCAGTTACGTGGAGGGTGCCACTGAAGCTTTCTTT.

The rearrangement joins TRBV9 to TRBJ2-5; 8 bases agree with TRBD2. The germline CDR1 and CDR2 sequences are SGDLS and YYNGEE. The CDR3 extends over 15 amino acids. V was clipped by 2 bases and J by 2 bases; unmatched bases: 5. The CDR3 is CASSVGLASQETQYF. Here the CDR3 DNA reads TGTGCCAGCAGCGTTGGACTAGCTTCGCAAGAGACCCAGTACTTC.

This chain uses TRBV7-6 with TRBJ2-7, with D perhaps matching TRBD1 (5 bases). This CDR3 contains 13 residues. V dropped 3 bases and J dropped 5 bases, with 11 bases sitting between them. Germline V gene lookup returns CDR1 SGHVS and CDR2 FNYEAQ. CDR3 residues: CASSLYRSDEQYF. The CDR3 nucleotides are TGTGCCAGCAGCTTGTACAGGAGCGACGAGCAGTACTTC. The full variable domain, rest sourced from reference TRBV7-6 and TRBJ2-7, is GAGVSQSPRYKVTKRGQDVALRCDPISGHVSLYWYRQALGQGPEFLTYFNYEAQQDKSGLPNDRFSAERPEGSISTLTIQRTEQRDSAMYRCASSLYRSDEQYFGPGTRLTVT.

V and J are TRBV25-1 and TRBJ2-4; D is unresolved. The CDR3 totals 15 residues. Germline values: CDR1 MGHDK, CDR2 SYGVNS. V was trimmed by 4 bases and J by 0 bases, leaving 10 bases between them. In nucleotides, the CDR3 is TGTGCCAGCAGTGGAGATACAGTAGCCAAAAACATTCAGTACTTC. Amino acid sequence: CASSGDTVAKNIQYF.

CDR3 bases: TGTGCCAGCAGCTTAGACAGGGACACCGGGGAGCTGTTTTTT. It translates to CASSLDRDTGELFF. The chain is built from TRBV7-3 and TRBJ2-2; TRBD1 agrees at 7 bases. CDR3 length: 14 residues. Unmatched junction bases numbered 0, after V lost 2 bases and J lost 3 bases. The V gene's germline CDR1 is SGHTA and CDR2 FQGTGA.

V is TRBV21-1 and J is TRBJ1-1. TRBV21-1 is marked as a pseudogene. The CDR3 runs to 17 residues. CDR3 protein: CASSKGGDQTVRTEAFF. The CDR3 DNA sequence: TGTGCCAGCAGCAAAGGGGGGGACCAGACCGTGAGGACTGAAGCTTTCTTT.

The chain uses TRBV5-1 and TRBJ1-2; unclear D gene. Trimming took 5 bases from V and 7 from J, leaving 15 bases between them. Germline lookup yields CDR1 SGHRS and CDR2 YFSETQ. The CDR3 extends over 13 amino acids. The CDR3: CASSDGQLRGYTF. Written as DNA, the CDR3 is TGCGCCAGCAGTGATGGGCAGCTCCGTGGCTACACCTTC. Based on the CDR3 plus reference TRBV5-1 and TRBJ1-2, the full variable domain is KAGVTQTPRYLIKTRGQQVTLSCSPISGHRSVSWYQQTPGQGLQFLFEYFSETQRNKGNFPGRFSGRQFSNSRSEMNVSTLELGDSALYLCASSDGQLRGYTFGSGTRLTVV.

This clone was seen a few times. The chain joins TRBV7-9 to TRBJ2-7; possible D gene TRBD1, 5 bases. Per the germline V gene, CDR1 is SEHNR and CDR2 is FQNEAQ (reference sequence). The ends were cut back, 1 base at V and 5 bases at J, with 9 bases in the middle. This CDR3 region has 13 residues. As DNA, the CDR3 is TGTGCCAGCAGCTTAGGACAGAGCAACGAGCAGTACTTC. This sequence encodes CASSLGQSNEQYF.

This chain connects TRBV7-2 to TRBJ1-2; 7 nucleotides line up with TRBD1. The V gene end was trimmed by 5 bases and the J gene end by 7 bases; junction bases not matched to a gene: 7. From germline, CDR1 is SGHTA and CDR2 FQGNSA. The CDR3 loop spans 13 amino acids. CDR3 nucleotides: TGTGCCAGCAGCACCCGACAGGGTTCTGGCTACACCTTC. This sequence encodes CASSTRQGSGYTF.

The rearrangement uses TRBV18 and TRBJ1-5, with TRBD1 matching over 8 bases. CDR1 is KGHSH and CDR2 is LQKENI in the germline V gene. This CDR3 has 15 residues. The V and J ends lost 1 base and 5 bases, in that order; junction bases with no gene match: 4. The CDR3 nucleotides read TGTGCCAGCTCACCACTTGGACAGGGCGATCAGCCCCAGCATTTT. It translates to CASSPLGQGDQPQHF.

This chain connects TRBV5-4 to TRBJ1-2; a weak D match, TRBD1 (5 bases). Germline V gives CDR1 SGHNT, CDR2 YYREEE (reference sequence). The CDR3 has 14 residues. Trimming pared 3 bases from V and 8 bases from J, leaving 17 bases between. The CDR3 nucleotides are TGTGCCAGCAGCTCTGGGGGGGTGGGAGAGGGCTACACCTTC. Its protein is CASSSGGVGEGYTF.

This rearrangement joins TRBV18 to TRBJ1-3; D is perhaps TRBD1 (6 bases). Trimming took off 1 base at V and 0 bases at J, with 16 bases between the two ends. The CDR3 length is 18 residues. In germline, CDR1 is KGHSH, CDR2 LQKENI. The CDR3 loop is CASSPLQGPSSSGNTIYF. For the CDR3, the DNA is TGTGCCAGCTCACCACTACAGGGCCCTTCAAGCTCTGGAAACACCATATATTTT. Complete variable domain (other parts from reference TRBV18 and TRBJ1-3): NAGVMQNPRHLVRRRGQEARLRCSPMKGHSHVYWYRQLPEEGLKFMVYLQKENIIDESGMPKERFSAEFPKEGPSILRIQQVVRGDSAAYFCASSPLQGPSSSGNTIYFGEGSWLTVV.

The rearrangement uses TRBV25-1 and TRBJ2-7; D gene uncertain. V lost 4 bases to trimming and J lost 0 bases, with 7 bases between them. Germline V gene lookup returns CDR1 MGHDK and CDR2 SYGVNS. The CDR3 has 13 residues. DNA of the CDR3: TGTGCCAGCAGTGCTACCCTCTCCTACGAGCAGTACTTC. It is translated as CASSATLSYEQYF.

The chain recombines TRBV6-1 with TRBJ2-2; 10 bases line up with TRBD1. The germline gives CDR1 MNHNS, CDR2 SASEGT. The CDR3 covers 15 residues. V dropped 5 bases and J dropped 6; count of bases not matched to a gene: 6. For the CDR3, the DNA is TGTGCCAGCAGTAAGACAGGGGGCCGGCCCGGGGAGCTGTTTTTT. Protein: CASSKTGGRPGELFF.

In its sample, this clone was seen once. The J gene is TRBJ1-3, the V gene TRBV2; D remains unclear. Germline CDR1 reads SNHLY; CDR2 reads FYNNEI. V was cut by 2 bases and J by 1 base, with 9 bases left in between. The CDR3 consists of 15 residues. The CDR3 here is CASSEWAGSGNTIYF. The CDR3 DNA is TGTGCCAGCAGTGAATGGGCCGGATCTGGAAACACCATATATTTT.

The rearrangement uses TRBV7-8 and TRBJ2-1; TRBD2 matches 11 bases. The V segment lost 4 bases and the J segment 10 bases; nucleotides outside the gene matches: 6. CDR1 is SGHVS and CDR2 is FQNEAQ in the germline V gene. The CDR3 has 14 residues. Here the CDR3 DNA reads TGTGCCAGCAGCTACTTAGCGGGGGGGCGGGAGCAGTTCTTC. Its translation: CASSYLAGGREQFF. The full variable domain, its missing parts supplied by reference TRBV7-8 and TRBJ2-1, is GAGVSQSPRYKVAKRGQDVALRCDPISGHVSLFWYQQALGQGPEFLTYFQNEAQLDKSGLPSDRFFAERPEGSVSTLKIQRTQQEDSAVYLCASSYLAGGREQFFGPGTRLTVL.

The rearrangement links TRBV11-2 to TRBJ2-2, with TRBD2 matching over 10 bases. Germline V gene sequence: CDR1 SGHAT, CDR2 FQNNGV. This CDR3 spans 16 amino acids. J lost 5 bases, V lost 5 bases, and 8 bases had no gene match. CDR3 region: CASSALAGEMTGELFF. CDR3 nucleotide sequence: TGTGCCAGCAGCGCTCTAGCGGGGGAAATGACCGGGGAGCTGTTTTTT.

The chain has TRBV6-1 and TRBJ2-7; 9 nucleotides line up with TRBD1. V lost 4 bases, J lost 3 bases, and 13 bases stayed unmatched. Germline CDR1 and CDR2: MNHNS and SASEGT. The CDR3 has 17 amino acids. The CDR3 reads CASSGWDRVSPRYEQYF. CDR3 nucleotides: TGTGCCAGCAGTGGCTGGGACAGGGTCTCTCCACGCTACGAGCAGTACTTC.

The CDR3 spells CASSQRDTGLFLYGYTF. In DNA, the CDR3 is TGTGCCAGCAGTCAGCGGGACACCGGCCTATTCCTCTATGGCTACACCTTC. The chain has TRBV27 and TRBJ1-2, with D possibly being TRBD1 (6 bases). Trimming stripped 5 bases from V and 4 bases from J, with 23 bases between. This CDR3 contains 17 residues. Per germline, CDR1 MNHEY and CDR2 SMNVEV (reference sequence).

The J gene is TRBJ2-7, the V gene TRBV6-1; TRBD2 matches 7 bases. Germline V gene sequence: CDR1 MNHNS, CDR2 SASEGT. V gave up 4 bases and J gave up 5 bases; unmatched junction bases: 8. The CDR3 has 14 residues. This CDR3 is CASSVGRVGHEQYF. The CDR3 nucleotides read TGTGCCAGCAGTGTTGGGAGGGTTGGCCACGAGCAGTACTTC.

The rearrangement uses TRBV4-1 and TRBJ1-4; D unresolved. V was cut by 0 bases and J by 10 bases, with 18 bases left in between. This CDR3 is 16 amino acids long. Germline V lookup: CDR1 MGHRA, CDR2 YSYEKL. CDR3 sequence: CASSQDLGLIRGKLFF. CDR3 DNA sequence: TGCGCCAGCAGCCAAGACTTAGGACTCATTCGGGGAAAACTGTTTTTT.

The V and J genes are TRBV13 and TRBJ1-4; the D gene is possibly TRBD1 (6 bases). Looked up from germline, CDR1 is PRHDT and CDR2 is FYEKMQ (reference sequence). Trimming took off 4 bases at V and 0 bases at J, with 9 bases between the two ends. The CDR3 contains 15 residues. CDR3 loop: CASSSRQATNEKLFF. Here the CDR3 DNA reads TGTGCCAGCAGCTCCAGACAGGCAACTAATGAAAAACTGTTTTTT.